A selection of T cell receptor beta chains follows, all from one sample in a study of vaccination and CD4 T cells after COVID-19. The antigens for these receptors are not known. TCRdb called the PCR reads again in MiXCR, with one record for every CDR3 protein. The sample holds more than 9,500 distinct CDR3 sequences, under 60% seen once. Sequences were derived from cultured CD4+ T cells from blood, sampled after SARS-CoV-2 vaccination. The receptor source for this set is a human donor with COVID-19. Both conserved end residues are part of each CDR3. The order of the fields is J gene, V gene, D gene, clone size, CDR3 protein, CDR3 DNA. The D gene is left open where the match is weak. Not all rows give a size; the values are once, few, many and, for expanded clones, a class.

TRBJ1-5 | TRBV5-5 | . | . | CASSSQGRQPQHF | TGTGCCAGCAGCTCACAGGGTCGTCAGCCCCAGCATTTT
TRBJ1-5 | TRBV20-1 | TRBD1 | . | CSALNTDRGQSNQPQHF | TGCAGTGCCCTAAATACCGACAGGGGGCAAAGCAATCAGCCCCAGCATTTT
TRBJ2-3 | TRBV24-1 | TRBD2 | few | CATSEAGTSGTDTQYF | TGTGCCACCAGTGAGGCCGGGACTAGCGGCACAGATACGCAGTATTTT
TRBJ2-7 | TRBV6-2/TRBV6-3 | TRBD2 | . | CASSSPSGGAVEQYF | TGTGCCAGCAGCTCCCCCAGCGGGGGGGCGGTTGAGCAGTACTTC
TRBJ1-6 | TRBV7-9 | . | few | CASSPAGNSYSPLHF | TGTGCCAGCAGCCCAGCCGGGAACAGCTATTCACCCCTCCACTTT
TRBJ1-1 | TRBV28 | . | . | CASSLGTVITEAFF | TGTGCCAGCAGTTTAGGGACTGTAATCACTGAAGCTTTCTTT
TRBJ1-1 | TRBV27 | TRBD1 | . | CASSPGQGQRNTEAFF | TGTGCCAGCAGTCCTGGACAGGGACAAAGGAACACTGAAGCTTTCTTT
TRBJ1-5 | TRBV10-3 | . | few | CAISGTEQSQPQHF | TGTGCCATCAGTGGAACCGAGCAATCTCAGCCCCAGCATTTT
TRBJ2-7 | TRBV6-1 | TRBD1 | . | CASRTGQGTYEQYF | TGTGCCAGCAGGACTGGACAGGGAACCTACGAGCAGTACTTC
TRBJ1-5 | TRBV27 | . | . | CASSFTPGEGRSNQPQHF | TGTGCCAGCAGTTTTACCCCCGGCGAGGGCAGGAGCAATCAGCCCCAGCATTTT
TRBJ2-3 | TRBV29-1 | . | . | CSVERSGSTDTQYF | TGCAGCGTTGAAAGGTCTGGGAGCACAGATACGCAGTATTTT
TRBJ1-2 | TRBV7-9 | . | few | CASSLMPGKVYGYTF | TGTGCCAGCAGTCTCATGCCGGGGAAAGTATATGGCTACACCTTC
TRBJ2-3 | TRBV20-1 | . | . | CSARVAGGMADTQYF | TGCAGTGCTAGAGTTGCCGGCGGAATGGCAGATACGCAGTATTTT
TRBJ2-4 | TRBV7-9 | . | . | CASRYIAKNIQYF | TGTGCCAGCAGATACATAGCCAAAAACATTCAGTACTTC
TRBJ2-3 | TRBV28 | TRBD2 | . | CASGGRGAADTQYF | TGTGCCAGCGGAGGGCGGGGGGCGGCAGATACGCAGTATTTT
TRBJ1-6 | TRBV18 | TRBD1 | . | CASSDGQGWSYNSPLHF | TGTGCCAGCTCCGACGGACAGGGATGGTCCTATAATTCACCCCTCCACTTT
TRBJ1-2 | TRBV4-3 | TRBD1 | . | CASSQDRVWSGYTF | TGCGCCAGCAGCCAGGACAGGGTTTGGTCCGGCTACACCTTC
TRBJ2-3 | TRBV7-2 | . | . | CASSPEGAVSDTQYF | TGTGCCAGCAGCCCCGAGGGTGCGGTCTCAGATACGCAGTATTTT
TRBJ2-3 | TRBV6-1 | TRBD2 | . | CASSETSGGSYRSTDTQYF | TGTGCCAGCAGTGAGACTAGCGGGGGGTCCTATCGTAGCACAGATACGCAGTATTTT
TRBJ1-2 | TRBV7-6 | . | . | CASSPQGNYGYTF | TGTGCCAGCAGCCCTCAGGGGAACTATGGCTACACCTTC
TRBJ2-2 | TRBV10-3 | TRBD1 | few | CAISEPSLPGQGYTGELFF | TGTGCCATCAGTGAGCCAAGTTTACCGGGACAGGGCTACACCGGGGAGCTGTTTTTT
TRBJ1-2 | TRBV5-1 | TRBD1 | . | CASSPGDRDSYDYTF | TGCGCCAGCAGCCCGGGGGACAGGGATTCCTATGACTACACCTTC
TRBJ1-5 | TRBV6-1 | . | . | CASSVMTGQTSNQPQHF | TGTGCCAGCAGTGTGATGACAGGACAAACCTCCAATCAGCCCCAGCATTTT
TRBJ2-5 | TRBV7-2 | . | few | CASSREGGGQETQYF | TGTGCCAGCAGCCGCGAGGGGGGCGGTCAAGAGACCCAGTACTTC
TRBJ2-5 | TRBV20-1 | TRBD2 | . | CSAELMGGIQETQYF | TGCAGTGCTGAGCTGATGGGGGGGATCCAAGAGACCCAGTACTTC
TRBJ2-5 | TRBV5-8 | . | . | CASSSSLGYETQYF | TGTGCCAGCAGTTCCTCCCTGGGGTACGAGACCCAGTACTTC
TRBJ2-6 | TRBV6-5 | . | few | CASSYSMNSGANVLTF | TGTGCCAGCAGTTACTCGATGAACTCTGGGGCCAACGTCCTGACTTTC
TRBJ2-6 | TRBV19 | . | . | CASAYSGANVLTF | TGTGCCAGTGCTTACTCTGGGGCCAACGTCCTGACTTTC
TRBJ2-1 | TRBV19 | . | . | CASSPPRGGIDNEQFF | TGTGCCAGTAGCCCCCCGAGGGGGGGCATAGACAATGAGCAGTTCTTC
TRBJ2-5 | TRBV15 | . | few | CATSREMKEETQYF | TGTGCCACCAGCAGGGAGATGAAAGAAGAGACCCAGTACTTC
TRBJ1-6 | TRBV27 | . | . | CASSIEAGNNSPLHF | TGTGCCAGCAGTATAGAGGCAGGAAATAATTCACCCCTCCACTTT
TRBJ2-7 | TRBV5-1 | . | . | CASSYRPDYLIEQYF | TGCGCCAGCAGCTACCGGCCGGACTACCTTATCGAGCAGTACTTC
TRBJ2-7 | TRBV6-1 | . | . | CASSIGHPRDEQYF | TGTGCCAGCAGCATAGGACACCCGAGGGACGAGCAGTACTTC
TRBJ1-1 | TRBV2 | . | . | CASGVNTEAFF | TGTGCCAGCGGGGTGAACACTGAAGCTTTCTTT
TRBJ1-5 | TRBV27 | . | . | CASSPRFPDNQPQHF | TGTGCCAGCAGTCCCCGATTTCCCGACAATCAGCCCCAGCATTTT
TRBJ1-5 | TRBV20-1 | TRBD1 | . | CSALGQGPDYPNQPQHF | TGCAGTGCTCTAGGACAGGGGCCAGACTATCCAAATCAGCCCCAGCATTTT
TRBJ1-5 | TRBV6-2/TRBV6-3 | TRBD1 | . | CASETGSNQPQHF | TGTGCCAGCGAGACAGGGAGCAATCAGCCCCAGCATTTT
TRBJ1-3 | TRBV19 | . | . | CASRTPPRTIYF | TGTGCCAGTAGGACCCCGCCACGCACCATATATTTT
TRBJ1-4 | TRBV27 | . | few | CASSFQLATNEKLFF | TGTGCCAGCAGTTTCCAGCTTGCAACTAATGAAAAACTGTTTTTT
TRBJ2-5 | TRBV19 | TRBD2 | few | CASSTPGTSGGETQYF | TGTGCCAGTAGTACTCCCGGGACTAGCGGGGGTGAGACCCAGTACTTC
TRBJ1-3 | TRBV20-1 | . | . | CSARNRAADGNTIYF | TGCAGTGCTAGGAACCGGGCAGCAGACGGAAACACCATATATTTT
TRBJ1-5 | TRBV12-3/TRBV12-4 | TRBD1 | . | CASTMTGGNQPQHF | TGTGCCAGCACCATGACAGGGGGCAATCAGCCCCAGCATTTT
TRBJ1-6 | TRBV5-8 | TRBD1 | . | CASSYRGNSPLHF | TGTGCCAGCAGCTACAGGGGTAATTCACCCCTCCACTTT
TRBJ2-5 | TRBV20-1 | TRBD2 | few | CSAQPGLAGTQYF | TGCAGTGCTCAGCCGGGACTAGCGGGGACCCAGTACTTC
TRBJ1-6 | TRBV6-1 | . | few | CASGLPGSPLHF | TGTGCCAGCGGACTCCCTGGATCACCCCTCCACTTT
TRBJ1-2 | TRBV6-5 | TRBD1 | . | CASSYQQGAYGYTF | TGTGCCAGCAGTTACCAACAGGGGGCCTATGGCTACACCTTC
TRBJ2-7 | TRBV20-1 | . | . | CSARDPRGVMYEQYF | TGCAGTGCTAGAGATCCTCGGGGAGTGATGTACGAGCAGTACTTC
TRBJ1-6 | TRBV7-2 | . | few | CASSSYRVSNSPLHF | TGTGCCAGCAGCTCGTACAGGGTTTCTAATTCACCCCTCCACTTT
TRBJ2-7 | TRBV12-3/TRBV12-4 | TRBD1 | few | CASSSGQGSSYEQYF | TGTGCCAGCAGTTCAGGACAGGGAAGCTCCTACGAGCAGTACTTC
TRBJ2-2 | TRBV18 | . | . | CASSPGLNTGELFF | TGTGCCAGCTCACCGGGACTGAACACCGGGGAGCTGTTTTTT
TRBJ2-1 | TRBV15 | TRBD2 | . | CATSREEGRVNEQFF | TGTGCCACCAGCAGAGAGGAGGGGAGGGTCAATGAGCAGTTCTTC
TRBJ2-5 | TRBV30 | TRBD1 | . | CAWSGDRGLQETQYF | TGTGCCTGGAGTGGCGACAGGGGCCTTCAAGAGACCCAGTACTTC
TRBJ2-4 | TRBV6-1 | TRBD1 | few | CASSRGQGPLAKNIQYF | TGTGCCAGCAGCCGGGGACAGGGGCCACTAGCCAAAAACATTCAGTACTTC